The 16 T cell receptor beta chains listed next were all sequenced from one sample in a study of shared clonotypes between healthy human individuals. Using immunoSEQ multiplex PCR, the repertoire was profiled, and TCRdb retains in-frame clones only, with some absent. In the table there are around 600,000 clones, 85% to 95% of which are singletons. The naive CD8 population came from CD45RO-negative cells selected for CCR7, without terminally differentiated effector memory CD45RA+ cells. The sample was naive CD8+ T cells sorted from blood. The receptors stem from a woman in her thirties in good health.

The rearrangement joins TRBV27 to TRBJ1-5; weak D call: TRBD1 (6 bases). This CDR3 spans 17 amino acids. The germline V and J ends were trimmed by 6 bases and 2 bases, with 20 bases remaining between them. The germline CDR1 and CDR2 sequences are MNHEY and SMNVEV (reference sequence). Here the CDR3 DNA reads TGTGCCAGCAGCCCACTCCAGGGGCTTGGAGGCAATCAGCCCCAGCATTTT. Protein sequence: CASSPLQGLGGNQPQHF.

This chain links TRBV29-1 with TRBJ2-5; 11 positions agree with TRBD2. With the DNA end fitting TRBJ2-7 better, the J assignment may be wrong. Germline-derived CDR1 and CDR2 are SQVTM and ANQGSEA. CDR3 size: 14 residues. As DNA, the CDR3 is TGCAGCGTGGCCGGGACTAGCGGTTCCTACGAGCAGTACTTC. It codes for CSVAGTSGSYEQYF.

This chain links TRBV5-5 with TRBJ2-1; tentatively, D is TRBD2 (5 bases). Between the trimmed V and J ends, which lost 0 bases and 15 bases, there was a span of 10 bases. The length of the CDR3 is 11 residues. Germline V gene data show CDR1 as SGHKS and CDR2 as YYEKEE (reference sequence). The CDR3 spells CASSLVRAGFF. CDR3 nucleotide sequence: TGTGCCAGCAGCTTGGTGAGGGCGGGGTTCTTC.

The V gene is TRBV4-1, the J gene TRBJ2-7, with 7 positions matching TRBD2. There are 16 residues in the CDR3. Germline loops: CDR1 MGHRA, CDR2 YSYEKL. The V gene end was trimmed by 0 bases and the J gene end by 6 bases; junction bases not matched to a gene: 11. CDR3 sequence: CASSQDGRAGLREQYF. Written as DNA, the CDR3 is TGCGCCAGCAGCCAAGATGGCAGAGCGGGACTCCGCGAGCAGTACTTC.

This sequence joins TRBV27 and TRBJ2-7; maybe TRBD1 (6 bases). The ends were cut back, 5 bases at V and 4 bases at J, with 15 bases in the middle. CDR1 is MNHEY, CDR2 SMNVEV, per germline (reference sequence). The CDR3 extends over 14 amino acids. CDR3 amino acids: CASSEHRAPYEQYF. The DNA for the CDR3 is TGTGCCAGCAGTGAGCACAGGGCCCCGTACGAGCAGTACTTC.

This clone showed up just once. This chain uses TRBV11-2 with TRBJ2-5; the match to TRBD2 covers 8 bases. The J call could be wrong; TRBJ2-7 is a better fit for the DNA end. The CDR3 totals 15 residues. CDR1 and CDR2 from the germline V gene are SGHAT and FQNNGV. In nucleotides, the CDR3 is TGTGCCAGCAGCTTAGAAACCGGGACTAGCTACGAGCAGTACTTC. Protein sequence: CASSLETGTSYEQYF.

V and J are TRBV27 and TRBJ2-1; 8 bases are shared with TRBD2. V lost 3 bases and J lost 6; bases outside the gene matches: 10. The CDR3 has 16 amino acids. In germline, CDR1 is MNHEY, CDR2 SMNVEV (reference sequence). The CDR3 reads CASSFGLAGYLNEQFF. DNA for the CDR3: TGTGCCAGCAGTTTTGGCCTAGCGGGCTACCTCAATGAGCAGTTCTTC.

J is TRBJ2-7 and V is TRBV14; D gene ambiguous. V was pared by 4 bases and J by 0 bases, with 10 bases between. The V gene's germline CDR1 is SGHDN and CDR2 FVKESK. CDR3 size: 14 residues. CDR3 bases: TGTGCCAGCAGCCCTCGCCTCAGCTCCTACGAGCAGTACTTC. Protein sequence: CASSPRLSSYEQYF.

The rearrangement uses TRBV25-1 and TRBJ2-7, with unresolved D. V was pared by 3 bases and J by 1 base, with 10 bases between. CDR1 is MGHDK and CDR2 is SYGVNS in the germline V gene. The CDR3 contains 14 residues. CDR3 protein: CASSEGMPSYEQYF. CDR3 DNA sequence: TGTGCCAGCAGTGAGGGTATGCCATCCTACGAGCAGTACTTC.

The V call is TRBV19, the J call TRBJ1-1; unclear D gene. V dropped 4 bases and J dropped 0 bases, with 12 bases sitting between them. This CDR3 has 15 residues. The germline V gene has CDR1 LNHDA and CDR2 SQIVND (reference sequence). CDR3 in DNA: TGTGCCAGTAGTACCGAAGGCCTCATGAACACTGAAGCTTTCTTT. This translates into CASSTEGLMNTEAFF.

This rearrangement joins TRBV10-1 to TRBJ2-7; TRBD2 matches 8 bases. Per the germline V gene, CDR1 is WNHNN and CDR2 is SYGVQD (reference sequence). Trimming took 5 bases from V and 2 from J; bases not matched to a gene: 2. This CDR3 spans 13 amino acids. The CDR3 protein is CASSPGLAYEQYF. The CDR3 DNA reads as TGCGCCAGCAGTCCGGGACTAGCCTACGAGCAGTACTTC.

The chain links TRBV6-1 to TRBJ1-2, with 7 bases matching TRBD1. V lost 1 base to trimming and J lost 7 bases; unmatched junction nucleotides: 12. Looked up from germline, CDR1 is MNHNS and CDR2 is SASEGT. CDR3 length: 16 amino acids. The CDR3 sequence: CASSEDLTGVPGGYTF. Here the CDR3 DNA reads TGTGCCAGCAGTGAAGACTTAACAGGGGTCCCCGGTGGCTACACCTTC.

The rearrangement links TRBV5-1 to TRBJ2-3, with 7 bases lining up with TRBD2. The CDR3 spans 15 residues. V was clipped by 4 bases and J by 2 bases; unmatched bases: 7. The germline gives CDR1 SGHRS, CDR2 YFSETQ. CDR3 protein: CASSAAGDLTDTQYF. In DNA form, the CDR3 reads TGCGCCAGCAGCGCGGCGGGGGACCTCACAGATACGCAGTATTTT.

For the CDR3, the DNA is TGTGCCAGCAGCTTAGGGGGGGTGATGGAGACCCAGTACTTC. Its translation is CASSLGGVMETQYF. The J gene is TRBJ2-5, the V gene TRBV7-7; possible D gene TRBD2, 6 bases. Germline V gene lookup returns CDR1 SSHAT and CDR2 FNYEAQ (reference sequence). The ends were cut back, 1 base at V and 5 bases at J, with 11 bases in the middle. The CDR3 consists of 14 residues.

This sequence joins TRBV19 and TRBJ2-1; D gene ambiguous. V lost 4 bases, J lost 7 bases, and 11 bases lay in between. Germline V CDR1 and CDR2: LNHDA, SQIVND (reference sequence). The CDR3 length is 13 residues. CDR3 nucleotide sequence: TGTGCCAGTAGTAAAAGGATTCGAAATGAGCAGTTCTTC. This translates into CASSKRIRNEQFF.

V gene TRBV7-8 combines with J gene TRBJ2-1, with 7 bases identical to TRBD2. The CDR3 is made up of 13 amino acids. Germline values: CDR1 SGHVS, CDR2 FQNEAQ. V lost 5 bases, J lost 11 bases, and 9 bases stayed unmatched. CDR3: CASSPLGGFKQFF. The CDR3 bases are TGTGCCAGCAGCCCCCTGGGAGGGTTCAAGCAGTTCTTC. Looking up the rest from reference TRBV7-8 and TRBJ2-1 gives the full variable domain: GAGVSQSPRYKVAKRGQDVALRCDPISGHVSLFWYQQALGQGPEFLTYFQNEAQLDKSGLPSDRFFAERPEGSVSTLKIQRTQQEDSAVYLCASSPLGGFKQFFGPGTRLTVL.